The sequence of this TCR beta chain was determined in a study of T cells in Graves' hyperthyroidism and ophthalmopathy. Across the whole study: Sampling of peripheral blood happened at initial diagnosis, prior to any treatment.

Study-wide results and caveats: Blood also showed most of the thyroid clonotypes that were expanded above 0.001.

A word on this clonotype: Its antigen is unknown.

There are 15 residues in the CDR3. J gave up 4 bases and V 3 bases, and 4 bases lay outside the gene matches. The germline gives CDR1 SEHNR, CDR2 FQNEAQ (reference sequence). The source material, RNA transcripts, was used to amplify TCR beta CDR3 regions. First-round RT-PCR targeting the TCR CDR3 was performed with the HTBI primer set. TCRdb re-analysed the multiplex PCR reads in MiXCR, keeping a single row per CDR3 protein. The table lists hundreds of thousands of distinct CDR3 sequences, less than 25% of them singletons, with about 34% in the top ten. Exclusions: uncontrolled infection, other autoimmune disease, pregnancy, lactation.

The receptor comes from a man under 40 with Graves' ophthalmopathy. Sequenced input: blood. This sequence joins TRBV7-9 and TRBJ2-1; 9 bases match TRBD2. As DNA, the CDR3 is TGTGCCAGCAGCTTCGCGGGAGGGGGGTACAATGAGCAGTTCTTC. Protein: CASSFAGGGYNEQFF.